A single sample gave rise to the 29 T cell receptor beta chains below, sequenced in a study of shared clonotypes between healthy human individuals. The naive CD8 subset, CD45RO-negative cells positively selected for CCR7, excluded terminally differentiated effector memory CD45RA+ cells. The assay was immunoSEQ multiplex PCR, and TCRdb's table has in-frame clones only and misses some. Of roughly 590,000 clones listed, just under 97% are singletons. The specimen sequenced was naive CD8+ T cells sorted from blood. The receptors here all came from a woman aged 30 to 39 in good health.

V is TRBV5-1 and J is TRBJ1-2, with 7 bases lining up with TRBD1. The CDR3 length is 15 residues. Germline V CDR1 and CDR2: SGHRS, YFSETQ. V gave up 0 bases and J gave up 4 bases; unmatched junction bases: 6. The CDR3 region is CASSLGSGGGYGYTF. The CDR3 nucleotides read TGCGCCAGCAGCTTGGGTTCAGGGGGAGGCTATGGCTACACCTTC.

This chain joins TRBV6-5 and TRBJ1-2; perhaps TRBD1 as D (6 bases). Germline-derived CDR1 and CDR2 are MNHEY and SVGAGI. This CDR3 is 15 amino acids long. Trimming removed 2 bases from V and 0 bases from J, with 10 bases in between. The CDR3 nucleotides are TGTGCCAGCAGTTACGCGGAGGGGGCTAACTATGGCTACACCTTC. This translates into CASSYAEGANYGYTF.

This chain links TRBV11-2 with TRBJ2-2; TRBD2 agrees at 12 bases. The V gene's germline CDR1 is SGHAT and CDR2 FQNNGV. Unmatched junction bases numbered 6, after V lost 6 bases and J lost 7 bases. The CDR3 consists of 15 residues. CDR3 region: CASSPSGRDGGELFF. As DNA, the CDR3 is TGTGCCAGCAGTCCTAGCGGGAGGGACGGCGGGGAGCTGTTTTTT. The whole variable domain, remainder taken from reference TRBV11-2 and TRBJ2-2, is EAGVAQSPRYKIIEKRQSVAFWCNPISGHATLYWYQQILGQGPKLLIQFQNNGVVDDSQLPKDRFSAERLKGVDSTLKIQPAKLEDSAVYLCASSPSGRDGGELFFGEGSRLTVL.

CDR3 nucleotides: TGTGCCAGCAGTTTAGGCCAAGGGGATACGCAGTATTTT. Its protein product is CASSLGQGDTQYF. The chain joins TRBV28 to TRBJ2-3; D is ambiguous. CDR1 and CDR2 (germline): MDHEN, SYDVKM. Trimming pared 2 bases from V and 6 bases from J, leaving 9 bases between. The CDR3 spans 13 residues.

The rearrangement uses TRBV10-3 and TRBJ2-2; D not resolved. The CDR3 is 11 residues long. The germline V and J ends were trimmed by 2 bases and 5 bases, with 0 bases remaining between them. The V gene's germline CDR1 is ENHRY and CDR2 SYGVKD. The CDR3 loop reads CAISETGELFF. CDR3 sequence (DNA): TGTGCCATCAGTGAGACCGGGGAGCTGTTTTTT.

This rearrangement joins TRBV4-2 to TRBJ1-1, with D perhaps TRBD1 (5 bases). V was shortened by 4 bases and J by 3 bases, with 15 bases between the two germline ends. This CDR3 contains 15 residues. Germline V lookup: CDR1 LGHNA, CDR2 YNFKEQ. This chain's CDR3 is CASSPRGTVDTEAFF. The CDR3 nucleotides are TGTGCCAGCAGCCCCCGGGGGACTGTTGACACTGAAGCTTTCTTT.

The J gene is TRBJ2-7, the V gene TRBV28; 11 nucleotides align to TRBD2. V shed 4 bases and J 3 bases; nucleotides not matched to a gene: 17. The germline gives CDR1 MDHEN, CDR2 SYDVKM. CDR3 length equals 19 residues. The CDR3 reads CASSSTYIENSGRGYEQYF. The CDR3, as DNA: TGTGCCAGCAGTTCGACCTATATAGAAAATAGCGGGAGGGGCTACGAGCAGTACTTC.

J is TRBJ1-2 and V is TRBV5-1, with D tentatively TRBD1 (5 bases). V shed 3 bases and J shed 4 bases, with 13 bases lying between them. In germline, CDR1 is SGHRS, CDR2 YFSETQ. The CDR3 has 14 amino acids. In DNA form, the CDR3 reads TGCGCCAGCAGCTCGGGGACGTACACCTATGGCTACACCTTC. Protein: CASSSGTYTYGYTF. Combining the CDR3 with reference TRBV5-1 and TRBJ1-2 gives the whole variable domain KAGVTQTPRYLIKTRGQQVTLSCSPISGHRSVSWYQQTPGQGLQFLFEYFSETQRNKGNFPGRFSGRQFSNSRSEMNVSTLELGDSALYLCASSSGTYTYGYTFGSGTRLTVV.

This clone was detected once. The chain recombines TRBV7-6 with TRBJ2-1; TRBD1 or TRBD2 may be the D gene (5 bases each). V was shortened by 1 base and J by 15 bases, with 13 bases between the two germline ends. The CDR3 runs 12 residues. Germline V gives CDR1 SGHVS, CDR2 FNYEAQ. The CDR3, as DNA: TGTGCCAGCAGCTTAGTTGGGGGAGATCCGTTCTTC. Encoded protein: CASSLVGGDPFF.

The chain is built from TRBV27 and TRBJ2-7, with D perhaps matching TRBD1 (5 bases). This CDR3 is built from 14 residues. Trimming shortened V by 7 bases and J by 3 bases, and 16 bases separated the two germline ends. The V gene's germline CDR1 is MNHEY and CDR2 SMNVEV (reference sequence). The DNA for the CDR3 is TGTGCCAGCAAACCCAGGGTCCCCGACTACGAGCAGTACTTC. It yields the protein CASKPRVPDYEQYF.

This sequence joins TRBV4-1 and TRBJ2-7; tentative D call: TRBD2 (6 bases). The germline V gene has CDR1 MGHRA and CDR2 YSYEKL. This CDR3 has 17 amino acids. Trimming pared 0 bases from V and 7 bases from J, leaving 22 bases between. This chain's CDR3 is CASSQEEGDSALWEQYF. The CDR3, as DNA: TGCGCCAGCAGCCAAGAAGAAGGGGACTCGGCCCTTTGGGAGCAGTACTTC.

The chain employs TRBV4-1 and TRBJ2-1, with 7 bases that match TRBD1. Germline CDR1 MGHRA, CDR2 YSYEKL. This CDR3 is 18 amino acids long. J was trimmed by 1 base and V by 4 bases; bases with no gene match: 13. The CDR3 DNA follows: TGCGCCAGCAGCCTACTTACCGGGACAGTAAGTTCCTACAATGAGCAGTTCTTC. Protein: CASSLLTGTVSSYNEQFF.

V gene TRBV5-5 combines with J gene TRBJ2-7; perhaps TRBD2 as D (6 bases). V was clipped by 4 bases and J by 4 bases, with 21 bases between them. This CDR3 has 16 amino acids. The V gene's germline CDR1 is SGHKS and CDR2 YYEKEE (reference sequence). The CDR3 nucleotides read TGTGCCAGCAGCAGGGGCGGGGCAGCCCGAGGGTACGAGCAGTACTTC. Encoded protein: CASSRGGAARGYEQYF.

To note about this clone: In the same sample, other DNA sequences code for this CDR3. The genes are TRBV9 and TRBJ2-7; 7 bases are shared with TRBD1. The CDR3 loop spans 14 amino acids. CDR1 and CDR2 (germline): SGDLS, YYNGEE. The junction had 2 bases not matched to a gene; V was cut back by 0 bases and J by 2 bases. The CDR3 loop reads CASSVGTGAYEQYF. In DNA form, the CDR3 reads TGTGCCAGCAGCGTAGGCACAGGGGCCTACGAGCAGTACTTC.

A remark on this clone: Other nucleotide sequences in the sample specify the same CDR3. The V and J genes are TRBV5-4 and TRBJ2-7; 9 bases map to TRBD2. This CDR3 has 15 residues. Germline V gives CDR1 SGHNT, CDR2 YYREEE (reference sequence). With V trimmed by 0 bases and J by 1 base, 2 bases remained unmatched. CDR3 loop: CASSLELAGSYEQYF. The CDR3 DNA reads TGTGCCAGCAGCTTGGAGCTAGCGGGGTCCTACGAGCAGTACTTC.

This chain links TRBV7-9 with TRBJ1-1; D is uncertain. Looked up from germline, CDR1 is SEHNR and CDR2 is FQNEAQ (reference sequence). The CDR3 is made up of 10 amino acids. V shed 4 bases and J shed 10 bases, with 7 bases lying between them. CDR3 protein: CASSSDRAFF. CDR3 bases: TGTGCCAGCAGCTCTGATAGAGCTTTCTTT.

The chain links TRBV5-6 to TRBJ2-1, with D perhaps TRBD1 (5 bases). Trimming shortened V by 0 bases and J by 10 bases, and 5 bases separated the two germline ends. CDR1 is SGHDT and CDR2 is YYEEEE in the germline V gene. This CDR3 has 11 residues. The CDR3 DNA follows: TGTGCCAGCAGCTTGGGACAGGAGCAGTTCTTC. Its translation: CASSLGQEQFF. Combining the CDR3 with reference TRBV5-6 and TRBJ2-1 gives the whole variable domain DAGVTQSPTHLIKTRGQQVTLRCSPKSGHDTVSWYQQALGQGPQFIFQYYEEEERQRGNFPDRFSGHQFPNYSSELNVNALLLGDSALYLCASSLGQEQFFGPGTRLTVL.

The genes are TRBV19 and TRBJ1-2; 12 bases align to TRBD1. The ends lost 5 bases at V and 7 bases at J; junction bases unmatched: 8. Germline V CDR1 and CDR2: LNHDA, SQIVND (reference sequence). This CDR3 region has 15 residues. CDR3 amino acids: CASSLGTGGAGGYTF. DNA for the CDR3: TGTGCCAGTAGTCTTGGGACAGGGGGCGCAGGTGGCTACACCTTC.

The chain carries TRBV25-1 and TRBJ2-5; no definite D call. The tail of the sequence fits TRBJ2-7 better, so the J call may be wrong. CDR3 length: 13 amino acids. Per germline, CDR1 MGHDK and CDR2 SYGVNS. The CDR3 DNA sequence: TGTGCCAGCAGTGGACCCGGAAGCTACGAGCAGTACTTC. This encodes CASSGPGSYEQYF.

The table lists this clone with a count of one. The J gene is TRBJ1-3, the V gene TRBV7-9; D remains ambiguous. The CDR3 is 14 amino acids. Germline V CDR1 and CDR2: SEHNR, FQNEAQ (reference sequence). V lost 1 base to trimming and J lost 6 bases, with 10 bases between them. DNA of the CDR3: TGTGCCAGCAGCTTAGTCGGCGGGAAAAACACCATATATTTT. Translating it yields CASSLVGGKNTIYF.

J is TRBJ2-5 and V is TRBV28, with TRBD2 matching 8 bases. Germline assignment: CDR1 MDHEN and CDR2 SYDVKM. The CDR3 is made up of 15 amino acids. The V segment lost 6 bases and the J segment 0 bases; nucleotides outside the gene matches: 6. This CDR3 reads CASRAGLGYQETQYF. The CDR3 region has the DNA TGTGCCAGCAGGGCGGGACTAGGGTACCAAGAGACCCAGTACTTC. Filled out from reference TRBV28 and TRBJ2-5, the complete variable domain reads DVKVTQSSRYLVKRTGEKVFLECVQDMDHENMFWYRQDPGLGLRLIYFSYDVKMKEKGDIPEGYSVSREKKERFSLILESASTNQTSMYLCASRAGLGYQETQYFGPGTRLLVL.

The chain combines TRBV7-8 with TRBJ2-7, with D perhaps matching TRBD1 (6 bases). Germline CDR1 SGHVS, CDR2 FQNEAQ. With 2 bases removed from V and 3 bases from J, the gap between germline ends came to 8 bases. CDR3 length: 13 residues. CDR3 region: CASSLQGNYEQYF. The CDR3 DNA sequence: TGTGCCAGCAGCTTACAGGGGAACTACGAGCAGTACTTC.

The chain employs TRBV5-1 and TRBJ2-5, with D perhaps TRBD1 (5 bases). The CDR3 spans 14 residues. Germline CDR1 SGHRS, CDR2 YFSETQ. The V and J ends lost 4 bases and 1 base respectively, with 11 bases between them. This CDR3 is CASSPKDSQETQYF. The CDR3 nucleotides are TGCGCCAGCAGCCCGAAAGACAGCCAAGAGACCCAGTACTTC.

This chain uses TRBV29-1 with TRBJ2-7; TRBD2 might be the D (6 bases). Germline lookup yields CDR1 SQVTM and CDR2 ANQGSEA. The CDR3 totals 15 residues. Trimming shortened V by 0 bases and J by 3 bases, and 15 bases separated the two germline ends. CDR3: CSVEDPGLGNYEQYF. The CDR3, as DNA: TGCAGCGTTGAAGATCCGGGACTCGGAAACTACGAGCAGTACTTC.

The V gene is TRBV4-1, the J gene TRBJ1-1; 7 bases are shared with TRBD1. The CDR3 is 15 amino acids. The J segment lost 3 bases and the V segment lost 6 bases, leaving 10 bases of the junction unmatched. The germline V gene encodes CDR1 MGHRA and CDR2 YSYEKL. CDR3 sequence reads: CASSRATGMDTEAFF. CDR3 nucleotide sequence: TGCGCCAGCAGTCGGGCGACAGGGATGGACACTGAAGCTTTCTTT.

This rearrangement joins TRBV2 to TRBJ1-2; no reliable D call. CDR3 length equals 13 residues. Trimming took 3 bases from V and 4 from J, leaving 9 bases between them. Germline CDR1 SNHLY, CDR2 FYNNEI. CDR3: CASSDWQSYGYTF. CDR3 in DNA: TGTGCCAGCAGTGATTGGCAGTCCTATGGCTACACCTTC.

The chain carries TRBV7-9 and TRBJ2-1; D call uncertain. Trimming stripped 9 bases from V and 0 bases from J, with 6 bases between. Germline V gives CDR1 SEHNR, CDR2 FQNEAQ (reference sequence). The CDR3 is 12 residues long. DNA of the CDR3: TGTGCCAGTCCTGACTCCTACAATGAGCAGTTCTTC. It translates to CASPDSYNEQFF.

The chain is built from TRBV27 and TRBJ2-7; no reliable D call. This CDR3 has 15 residues. From germline, CDR1 is MNHEY and CDR2 SMNVEV (reference sequence). Trimming shortened V by 6 bases and J by 2 bases, and 17 bases separated the two germline ends. CDR3 loop: CASSSRTELTYEQYF. Here the CDR3 DNA reads TGTGCCAGCAGCTCGAGGACGGAGTTAACCTACGAGCAGTACTTC.

This chain connects TRBV19 to TRBJ2-1, with D hard to call. The V gene's germline CDR1 is LNHDA and CDR2 SQIVND (reference sequence). The CDR3 is made up of 12 amino acids. V was clipped by 3 bases and J by 5 bases, with 5 bases between them. This CDR3 reads CASSMLNNEQFF. For the CDR3, the DNA is TGTGCCAGTAGTATGTTAAACAATGAGCAGTTCTTC.